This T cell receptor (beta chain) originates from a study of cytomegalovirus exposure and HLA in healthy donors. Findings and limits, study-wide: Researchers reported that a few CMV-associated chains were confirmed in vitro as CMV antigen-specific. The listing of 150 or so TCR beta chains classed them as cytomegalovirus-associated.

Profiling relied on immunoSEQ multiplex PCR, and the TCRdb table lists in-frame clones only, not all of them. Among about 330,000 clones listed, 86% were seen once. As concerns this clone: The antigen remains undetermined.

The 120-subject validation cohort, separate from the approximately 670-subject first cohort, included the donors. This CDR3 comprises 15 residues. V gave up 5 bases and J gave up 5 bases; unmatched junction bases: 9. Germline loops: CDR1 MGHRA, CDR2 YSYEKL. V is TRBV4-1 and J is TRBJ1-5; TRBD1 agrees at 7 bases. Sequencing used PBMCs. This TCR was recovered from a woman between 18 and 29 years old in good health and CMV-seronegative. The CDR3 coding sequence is TGCGCCAGCAGCTCGGGCACAGGGGAGGATCAGCCCCAGCATTTT. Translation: CASSSGTGEDQPQHF.